This T cell receptor (beta chain) was sequenced during a study of response to subunit inactivated influenza vaccine. Study-wide findings and caveats: That few new T cells are recruited by each seasonal influenza vaccination was the authors' suggestion.

The CDR3 spans 16 residues. Trimming cost V 6 bases and J 2 bases, with 17 bases left between them. Germline V CDR1 and CDR2: MNHEY, SVGEGT. Comments on this clonotype: Antigen unknown.

TCRdb reprocessed the RT-PCR reads with MiXCR, giving one entry per CDR3 protein. The profile covers about 700,000 distinct CDR3 sequences, with 12% to 15% appearing a single time and 6% to 9.5% taken by the ten largest. The J gene is TRBJ1-5, the V gene TRBV6-2 or TRBV6-3, with D possibly TRBD1 on 5 matching bases. The receptor comes from a man over 45 who received an inactivated influenza vaccine. The sequenced sample was PBMCs from blood, obtained around two weeks before vaccination. DNA for the CDR3: TGTGCCAGCAGCCCCCGGGGGAGCTGGGGCAATCAGCCCCAGCATTTT. Protein product: CASSPRGSWGNQPQHF.